These 25 T cell receptor beta chains came from one sample sequenced in a study of blood T cell repertoires in COVID-19. The repertoire was sequenced with immunoSEQ multiplex PCR; TCRdb's copy has only in-frame clones and lacks some. This table holds tens of thousands of clones, about 74% found once. The sequenced sample was peripheral blood. These TCRs come from a human donor in a cohort sampled during active COVID-19.

This clone turned up a few times. CDR3 DNA: TGTGCCAGGGGAGCGGGGGCCTACGAGCAGTACTTC. This sequence encodes CARGAGAYEQYF. The V and J genes are TRBV6-4 and TRBJ2-7; 8 nucleotides agree with TRBD2. Looked up from germline, CDR1 is MRHNA and CDR2 is SNTAGT. The J segment lost 2 bases and the V segment lost 9 bases, leaving 3 bases of the junction unmatched. The length of the CDR3 is 12 residues.

The sample holds a few counts of this clone. The chain recombines TRBV7-9 with TRBJ2-2; 7 bases fit TRBD2. Germline loops: CDR1 SEHNR, CDR2 FQNEAQ (reference sequence). CDR3 length: 17 residues. Germline trimming cut 2 bases from V and 4 bases from J; bases unmatched to any gene: 10. The DNA for the CDR3 is TGTGCCAGCAGCTTAATTCTAGCGGACCCCCCCACCGGGGAGCTGTTTTTT. Protein product: CASSLILADPPTGELFF.

The genes are TRBV7-9 and TRBJ2-5; 9 bases align to TRBD2. V dropped 10 bases and J dropped 2; count of bases not matched to a gene: 11. Germline CDR1 and CDR2: SEHNR and FQNEAQ (reference sequence). The CDR3 has 15 residues. CDR3 nucleotide sequence: TGTGCCACGGCGGGTAGCGGGGGAAAACAAGAGACCCAGTACTTC. Protein product: CATAGSGGKQETQYF.

This clone appeared a single time. This chain joins TRBV7-8 and TRBJ1-3; D gene ambiguous. CDR1 SGHVS and CDR2 FQNEAQ come from the germline V gene. The CDR3 is 16 amino acids. V lost 1 base, J lost 0 bases, and 10 bases lay in between. The CDR3 is CASSLGGGDSGNTIYF. The CDR3 DNA is TGTGCCAGCAGCTTAGGTGGAGGAGACTCTGGAAACACCATATATTTT.

This clone was picked up a small number of times. This chain joins TRBV28 and TRBJ2-2; the match to TRBD2 covers 10 bases. The germline CDR1 and CDR2 sequences are MDHEN and SYDVKM. V lost 6 bases, J lost 2 bases, and 6 bases stayed unmatched. The length of the CDR3 is 16 residues. The CDR3 DNA is TGTGCCAGCAGAACCATAGCGGGGGGAAACACCGGGGAGCTGTTTTTT. Amino acids: CASRTIAGGNTGELFF.

V is TRBV5-5 and J is TRBJ2-7; 8 nucleotides line up with TRBD1. The ends lost 2 bases at V and 3 bases at J; junction bases unmatched: 4. From germline, CDR1 is SGHKS and CDR2 YYEKEE (reference sequence). CDR3 length: 14 amino acids. The CDR3 DNA follows: TGTGCCAGCAGCTTAGCAGGGGGCGTCTACGAGCAGTACTTC. This gives the protein CASSLAGGVYEQYF.

This clone appeared a few times. CDR3 sequence: CSVRTGTPYEQYF. The CDR3 nucleotides read TGCAGCGTAAGGACAGGGACCCCCTACGAGCAGTACTTC. The chain combines TRBV29-1 with TRBJ2-7, with 8 nucleotides matching TRBD1. Trimming cost V 6 bases and J 2 bases; bases outside gene matches: 6. CDR1 SQVTM and CDR2 ANQGSEA come from the germline V gene. The CDR3 length is 13 residues.

J is TRBJ1-5 and V is TRBV7-9; 10 nucleotides agree with TRBD1. The CDR3 extends over 15 amino acids. Germline V gives CDR1 SEHNR, CDR2 FQNEAQ (reference sequence). J gave up 5 bases and V 5 bases, and 6 bases lay outside the gene matches. The CDR3 loop reads CASSPPGTGDQPQHF. The CDR3 coding sequence is TGTGCCAGCAGCCCCCCCGGGACAGGGGATCAGCCCCAGCATTTT.

The rearrangement uses TRBV5-8 and TRBJ2-2, with 9 bases aligning to TRBD2. The junction had 0 bases not matched to a gene; V was cut back by 0 bases and J by 3 bases. This CDR3 spans 15 amino acids. Germline CDR1 is SGHTS and CDR2 is YDEGEE. Here the CDR3 reads CASSLGLADTGELFF. The CDR3 nucleotides read TGTGCCAGCAGCTTGGGACTAGCGGACACCGGGGAGCTGTTTTTT. Supplemented by reference TRBV5-8 and TRBJ2-2, the full variable domain reads EAGVTQSPTHLIKTRGQQATLRCSPISGHTSVYWYQQALGLGLQFLLWYDEGEERNRGNFPPRFSGRQFPNYSSELNVNALELEDSALYLCASSLGLADTGELFFGEGSRLTVL.

The chain recombines TRBV15 with TRBJ2-2; possibly TRBD1 for D (6 bases). V lost 5 bases to trimming and J lost 6 bases, with 19 bases between them. CDR3 length: 16 amino acids. Germline CDR1 is LNHNV and CDR2 is YYDKDF (reference sequence). CDR3 sequence reads: CATSPQGRGSAGELFF. The CDR3, as DNA: TGTGCCACCAGCCCTCAGGGAAGGGGGTCGGCCGGGGAGCTGTTTTTT. Supplemented by reference TRBV15 and TRBJ2-2, the full variable domain reads DAMVIQNPRYQVTQFGKPVTLSCSQTLNHNVMYWYQQKSSQAPKLLFHYYDKDFNNEADTPDNFQSRRPNTSFCFLDIRSPGLGDTAMYLCATSPQGRGSAGELFFGEGSRLTVL.

The chain links TRBV7-8 to TRBJ2-5, with 7 nucleotides matching TRBD1. V was clipped by 5 bases and J by 2 bases; unmatched bases: 5. Germline V CDR1 and CDR2: SGHVS, FQNEAQ. There are 14 residues in the CDR3. In DNA, the CDR3 is TGTGCCAGCAGCAAGGGGACAGAACAAGAGACCCAGTACTTC. Amino acids: CASSKGTEQETQYF. Looking up the rest from reference TRBV7-8 and TRBJ2-5 gives the full variable domain: GAGVSQSPRYKVAKRGQDVALRCDPISGHVSLFWYQQALGQGPEFLTYFQNEAQLDKSGLPSDRFFAERPEGSVSTLKIQRTQQEDSAVYLCASSKGTEQETQYFGPGTRLLVL.

J is TRBJ2-3 and V is TRBV28; a weak D match, TRBD1 (5 bases). CDR1 is MDHEN and CDR2 is SYDVKM in the germline V gene. This CDR3 comprises 14 residues. V was shortened by 4 bases and J by 2 bases, with 10 bases between the two germline ends. The CDR3 DNA sequence: TGTGCCAGCAGTTCCGGTGGGGCCACAGATACGCAGTATTTT. Translation gives CASSSGGATDTQYF.

J is TRBJ1-4 and V is TRBV23-1, with 9 bases fitting TRBD1. TRBV23-1 belongs to the ORF category, with a function that is uncertain. This CDR3 contains 15 residues. Trimming removed 4 bases from V and 6 bases from J; junction bases left unmatched: 6. As DNA, the CDR3 is TGCGCCAGCAGTCCGCCGGGACAGGGTTATGAAAAACTGTTTTTT. It yields the protein CASSPPGQGYEKLFF.

J is TRBJ2-1 and V is TRBV28; the match to TRBD2 covers 9 bases. Trimming at V came to 6 bases and at J to 9 bases, leaving 12 bases not matched to a gene. CDR1 and CDR2 from the germline V gene are MDHEN and SYDVKM. This CDR3 comprises 15 residues. The CDR3 DNA sequence: TGTGCCAGCAGCCTTAGCGGGAGTGCCCACCTTGAGCAGTTCTTC. It encodes CASSLSGSAHLEQFF.

The V gene is TRBV19, the J gene TRBJ1-1; possible D gene TRBD1, 6 bases. CDR1 is LNHDA and CDR2 is SQIVND in the germline V gene (reference sequence). The CDR3 is 15 residues long. V lost 3 bases, J lost 1 base, and 12 bases lay in between. The DNA for the CDR3 is TGTGCCAGTAGTATGGCTGGGGGGGCGAACACTGAAGCTTTCTTT. Residues: CASSMAGGANTEAFF.

The V call is TRBV11-2, the J call TRBJ2-2; possibly TRBD2 for D (6 bases). The V gene lost 2 bases and the J gene lost 8 bases, with 18 bases spanning the gap. The CDR3 spans 16 residues. CDR1 is SGHAT and CDR2 is FQNNGV in the germline V gene. The CDR3: CASSLSPYRGSGELFF. The CDR3 nucleotides are TGTGCCAGCAGCTTATCGCCTTACCGGGGGTCGGGGGAGCTGTTTTTT.

This clone occurred once. V usage is TRBV6-2 or TRBV6-3 and J usage is TRBJ2-6; 8 bases map to TRBD1. The CDR3 is made up of 20 amino acids. CDR1 MNHEY and CDR2 SVGEGT come from the germline V gene. V was clipped by 6 bases and J by 1 base; unmatched bases: 17. CDR3 amino acids: CASSRRDRWSQLSGANVLTF. The CDR3 nucleotides read TGTGCCAGCAGCCGAAGGGACAGGTGGAGTCAATTATCTGGGGCCAACGTCCTGACTTTC.

In its sample, this clone was seen once. CDR3 coding DNA: TGCAGCGACAGGGTTCAAGAGACCCAGTACTTC. Translated: CSDRVQETQYF. V gene TRBV29-1 combines with J gene TRBJ2-5; weak D call: TRBD1 (6 bases). The CDR3 runs 11 residues. Between the trimmed V and J ends, which lost 7 bases and 2 bases, there was a span of 8 bases. Looked up from germline, CDR1 is SQVTM and CDR2 is ANQGSEA.

The V gene is TRBV20-1, the J gene TRBJ1-6; TRBD1 might be the D (5 bases). Trimming left V 3 bases short and J 10 bases short, with 10 bases between. Germline V gene sequence: CDR1 DFQATT, CDR2 SNEGSKA (reference sequence). The CDR3 is made up of 12 amino acids. The CDR3 is CSASEGLSPLHF. The CDR3 DNA sequence: TGCAGTGCTAGTGAGGGGCTGTCACCCCTCCACTTT.

This clone was detected ten times or more. The CDR3 region has the DNA TGTGCCAGCAGCTCGAGGGCGACCGGGGAGCTGTTTTTT. It is translated as CASSSRATGELFF. V usage is TRBV7-2 and J usage is TRBJ2-2, with a tentative D call TRBD2 (5 bases). V was pared by 4 bases and J by 5 bases, with 8 bases between. Germline loops: CDR1 SGHTA, CDR2 FQGNSA. The CDR3 sequence is 13 residues long.

This chain joins TRBV18 and TRBJ1-2; TRBD1 matches at 8 bases. With V trimmed by 2 bases and J by 5 bases, 7 bases remained unmatched. Germline V lookup: CDR1 KGHSH, CDR2 LQKENI. The CDR3 has 15 amino acids. Here the CDR3 reads CASSPSMGQEYGYTF. The CDR3 bases are TGTGCCAGCTCACCATCTATGGGACAGGAGTATGGCTACACCTTC.

J is TRBJ2-3 and V is TRBV29-1, with 7 bases identical to TRBD1. CDR1 is SQVTM and CDR2 is ANQGSEA in the germline V gene. This CDR3 comprises 13 residues. J lost 1 base, V lost 5 bases, and 3 bases had no gene match. CDR3 coding DNA: TGCAGCGTTCCGGGGACAGGCACAGATACGCAGTATTTT. Its translation is CSVPGTGTDTQYF.

This chain uses TRBV6-1 with TRBJ2-1, with no clear D. The CDR3 runs to 14 residues. V was pared by 2 bases and J by 5 bases, with 10 bases between. Germline-derived CDR1 and CDR2 are MNHNS and SASEGT. CDR3 coding DNA: TGTGCCAGCAGTGAATCGAGTGCCAACAATGAGCAGTTCTTC. Translating it yields CASSESSANNEQFF.

The chain joins TRBV5-4 to TRBJ2-7, with 12 bases aligning to TRBD1. Germline V lookup: CDR1 SGHNT, CDR2 YYREEE (reference sequence). The length of the CDR3 is 15 residues. V shed 4 bases and J 5 bases; nucleotides not matched to a gene: 7. CDR3 loop: CASSQRGTGGNEQYF. CDR3 coding DNA: TGTGCCAGCAGCCAGAGGGGGACAGGGGGCAACGAGCAGTACTTC. The whole variable domain, filled in from reference TRBV5-4 and TRBJ2-7, reads ETGVTQSPTHLIKTRGQQVTLRCSSQSGHNTVSWYQQALGQGPQFIFQYYREEENGRGNFPPRFSGLQFPNYSSELNVNALELDDSALYLCASSQRGTGGNEQYFGPGTRLTVT.

The chain employs TRBV3-1 (or the pseudogene TRBV3-2) and TRBJ2-3; 12 bases map to TRBD2. CDR3 length equals 16 residues. V lost 4 bases to trimming and J lost 3 bases; unmatched junction nucleotides: 5. CDR1 and CDR2 (germline): LGHDT, YNNKEL (reference sequence). The CDR3 nucleotides read TGTGCCAGCAGCCCTCTAGCGGGAGGGATAACAGATACGCAGTATTTT. Its translation: CASSPLAGGITDTQYF.